The rows below give T cell receptor beta chains drawn from one sample of a study of T cells in Graves' hyperthyroidism and ophthalmopathy. TCRdb recomputed calls from the multiplex PCR reads with MiXCR, one row per CDR3 protein. In the table there are some 720,000 distinct CDR3 sequences, roughly 15% of which are singletons. Sequences were obtained from blood. The receptors come from a man aged 18 to 30 with Graves' hyperthyroidism. The CDR3 runs from the conserved cysteine through the conserved F or W. The D gene is left open where the match is weak. Size is stated for part of the rows, as once, few or many counts, or as a class when the clone is expanded.

j_call d_call clone_size v_call cdr3_length cdr3_aa cdr3_nt
TRBJ2-3 - - TRBV27 14 CASRTSASTDTQYF TGTGCCAGCCGTACCTCCGCTAGCACAGATACGCAGTATTTT
TRBJ2-1 TRBD2 few TRBV11-2 15 CASSALAALNNEQFF TGTGCCAGCAGCGCTCTAGCGGCTCTTAACAATGAGCAGTTCTTC
TRBJ1-1 - many TRBV18 14 CASSPGAQGAEAFF TGTGCCAGCTCACCCGGGGCGCAGGGTGCTGAAGCTTTCTTT
TRBJ2-1 - many TRBV6-2/TRBV6-3 14 CASSFPGTRNEQFF TGTGCCAGCAGTTTCCCCGGGACTCGGAATGAGCAGTTCTTC
TRBJ1-1 - many TRBV5-1 15 CASSLVGGMNTEAFF TGCGCCAGCAGCTTGGTCGGGGGAATGAACACTGAAGCTTTCTTT
TRBJ2-1 TRBD2 many TRBV12-3/TRBV12-4 15 CASSPLAGFYNEQFF TGTGCCAGCAGTCCTCTAGCGGGCTTCTACAATGAGCAGTTCTTC
TRBJ2-6 - many TRBV27 14 CASSSNSGANVLTF TGTGCCAGCAGTTCTAACTCTGGGGCCAACGTCCTGACTTTC
TRBJ2-3 TRBD2 few TRBV28 14 CASRTSGSLYTQYF TGTGCCAGCAGAACTAGCGGGAGTTTATATACGCAGTATTTT
TRBJ2-7 TRBD2 many TRBV30 17 CAWSFTRGASGRDEQYF TGTGCCTGGAGTTTTACCAGGGGAGCGAGCGGGAGGGACGAGCAGTACTTC
TRBJ1-5 - - TRBV20-1 15 CSASSFRDSNQPQHF TGCAGTGCTTCTTCGTTCCGGGACTCCAATCAGCCCCAGCATTTT
TRBJ2-7 TRBD1 - TRBV3-1 17 CASSHVPGQGAGYEQYF TGTGCCAGCAGCCACGTCCCGGGACAGGGGGCTGGATACGAGCAGTACTTC
TRBJ1-2 - many TRBV7-9 13 CASSVQGHYGYTF TGTGCCAGCAGCGTTCAGGGGCACTATGGCTACACCTTC
TRBJ1-5 - - TRBV28 13 CAIRVSSNQPQHF TGTGCCATCCGGGTGTCTAGCAATCAGCCCCAGCATTTT
TRBJ2-2 TRBD1 few TRBV28 16 CASTGNGQEVLGELFF TGTGCCAGCACCGGGAACGGACAGGAGGTTCTCGGGGAGCTGTTTTTT
TRBJ2-7 - few TRBV20-1 13 CSARVEGAYEQYF TGCAGTGCTAGAGTTGAGGGCGCCTACGAGCAGTACTTC
TRBJ2-1 TRBD2 few TRBV19 17 CASSSILAGGPWNEQFF TGTGCCAGTAGTAGCATCCTAGCGGGAGGGCCATGGAATGAGCAGTTCTTC
TRBJ2-1 - - TRBV7-9 14 CALRGAPPAGEQFF TGTGCCCTCAGAGGGGCTCCACCGGCTGGTGAGCAGTTCTTC
TRBJ2-2 - - TRBV28 17 CASSSLSWDLNTGELFF TGTGCCAGCAGTTCCCTTTCGTGGGATTTGAACACCGGGGAGCTGTTTTTT
TRBJ2-7 - many TRBV28 15 CASSPDAAGGYEQYF TGTGCCAGCAGTCCGGACGCAGCCGGCGGGTACGAGCAGTACTTC
TRBJ2-7 TRBD1 many TRBV28 15 CASRKDRGSPSEQYF TGTGCCAGCAGGAAAGACAGGGGGTCCCCCTCCGAGCAGTACTTC
TRBJ1-5 - few TRBV20-1 15 CSAGGGPQGNQPQHF TGCAGTGCTGGCGGGGGGCCCCAGGGCAATCAGCCCCAGCATTTT